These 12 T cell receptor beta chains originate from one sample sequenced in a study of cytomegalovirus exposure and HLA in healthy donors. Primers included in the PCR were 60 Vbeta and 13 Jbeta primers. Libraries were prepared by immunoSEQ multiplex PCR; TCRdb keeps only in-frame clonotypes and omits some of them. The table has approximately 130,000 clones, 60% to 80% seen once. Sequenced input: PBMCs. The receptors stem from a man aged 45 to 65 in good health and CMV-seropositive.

The CDR3 spells CASSSWTYQNTEAFF. CDR3 bases: TGTGCCAGTAGTTCCTGGACATACCAGAACACTGAAGCTTTCTTT. This chain joins TRBV19 and TRBJ1-1, with TRBD1 as a possible D gene (5 bases). The CDR3 has 15 residues. The V and J ends lost 5 bases and 1 base respectively, with 14 bases between them. Germline V gives CDR1 LNHDA, CDR2 SQIVND (reference sequence). Full variable domain (outside the CDR3, taken from reference TRBV19 and TRBJ1-1): DGGITQSPKYLFRKEGQNVTLSCEQNLNHDAMYWYRQDPGQGLRLIYYSQIVNDFQKGDIAEGYSVSREKKESFPLTVTSAQKNPTAFYLCASSSWTYQNTEAFFGQGTRLTVV.

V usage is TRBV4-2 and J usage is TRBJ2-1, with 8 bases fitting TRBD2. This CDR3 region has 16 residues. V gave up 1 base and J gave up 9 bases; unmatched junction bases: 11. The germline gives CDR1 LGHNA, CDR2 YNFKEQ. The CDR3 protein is CASSQVIPGLGAEQFF. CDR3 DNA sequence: TGTGCCAGCAGCCAAGTAATCCCGGGACTAGGGGCTGAGCAGTTCTTC.

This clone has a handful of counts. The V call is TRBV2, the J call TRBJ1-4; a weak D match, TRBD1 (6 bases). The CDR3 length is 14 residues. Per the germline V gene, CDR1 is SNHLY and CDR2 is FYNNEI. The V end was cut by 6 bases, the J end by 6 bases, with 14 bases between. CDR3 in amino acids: CASRGDNYDEKLFF. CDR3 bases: TGTGCCAGCAGAGGGGACAATTACGATGAAAAACTGTTTTTT.

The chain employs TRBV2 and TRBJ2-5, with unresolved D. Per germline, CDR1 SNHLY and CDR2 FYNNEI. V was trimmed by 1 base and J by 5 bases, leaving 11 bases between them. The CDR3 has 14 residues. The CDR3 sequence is CASSEETLRETQYF. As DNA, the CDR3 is TGTGCCAGCAGTGAAGAGACTCTTCGGGAGACCCAGTACTTC.

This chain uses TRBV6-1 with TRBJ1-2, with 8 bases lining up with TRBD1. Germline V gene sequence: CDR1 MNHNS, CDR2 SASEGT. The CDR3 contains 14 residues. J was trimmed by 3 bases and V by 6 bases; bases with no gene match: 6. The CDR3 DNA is TGTGCCAGCAGGTGGACAGGGAGAGACTATGGCTACACCTTC. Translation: CASRWTGRDYGYTF.

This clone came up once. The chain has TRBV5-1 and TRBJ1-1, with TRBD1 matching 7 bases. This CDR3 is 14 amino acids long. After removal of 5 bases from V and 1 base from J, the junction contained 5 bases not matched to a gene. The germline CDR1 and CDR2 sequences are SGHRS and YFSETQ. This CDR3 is CASSSGGTNTEAFF. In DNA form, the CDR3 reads TGCGCCAGCAGTTCAGGGGGAACGAACACTGAAGCTTTCTTT.

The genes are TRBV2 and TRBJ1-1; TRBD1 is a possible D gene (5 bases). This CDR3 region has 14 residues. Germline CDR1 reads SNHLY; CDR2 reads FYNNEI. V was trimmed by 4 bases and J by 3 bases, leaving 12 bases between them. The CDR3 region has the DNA TGTGCCAGCAGTGCGCACAGGAAGGACACTGAAGCTTTCTTT. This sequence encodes CASSAHRKDTEAFF.

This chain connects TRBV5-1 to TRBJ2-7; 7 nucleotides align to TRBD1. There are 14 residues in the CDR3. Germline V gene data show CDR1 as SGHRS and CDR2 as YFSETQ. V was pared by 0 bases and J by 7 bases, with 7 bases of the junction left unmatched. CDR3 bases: TGCGCCAGCAGCTTGGGAGACAGGGTTTGGGAGCAGTACTTC. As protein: CASSLGDRVWEQYF.

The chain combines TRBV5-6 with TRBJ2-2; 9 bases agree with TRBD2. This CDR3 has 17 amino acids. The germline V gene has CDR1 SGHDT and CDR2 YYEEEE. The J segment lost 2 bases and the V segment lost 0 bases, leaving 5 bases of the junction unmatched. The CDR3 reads CASSLETSGFNTGELFF. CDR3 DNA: TGTGCCAGCAGCTTGGAAACTAGCGGGTTTAACACCGGGGAGCTGTTTTTT.

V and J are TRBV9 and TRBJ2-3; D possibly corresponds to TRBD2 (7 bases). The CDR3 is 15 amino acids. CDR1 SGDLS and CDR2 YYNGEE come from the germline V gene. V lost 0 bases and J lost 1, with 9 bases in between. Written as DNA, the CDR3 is TGTGCCAGCAGCGTAGCGCGGGGGCGCACAGATACGCAGTATTTT. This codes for CASSVARGRTDTQYF.

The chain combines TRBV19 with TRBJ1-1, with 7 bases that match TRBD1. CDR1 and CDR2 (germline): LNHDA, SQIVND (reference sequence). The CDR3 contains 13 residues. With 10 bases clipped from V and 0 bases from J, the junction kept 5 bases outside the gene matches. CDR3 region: CATQGQLNTEAFF. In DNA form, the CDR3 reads TGTGCCACCCAGGGACAGTTGAACACTGAAGCTTTCTTT.

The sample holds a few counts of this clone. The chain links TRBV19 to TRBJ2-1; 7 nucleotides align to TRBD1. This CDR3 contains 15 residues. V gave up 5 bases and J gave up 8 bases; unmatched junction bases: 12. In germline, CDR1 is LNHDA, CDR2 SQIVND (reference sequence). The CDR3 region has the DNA TGTGCCAGTAGTGCCCGACGGACCCAGGGGGATGAGCAGTTCTTC. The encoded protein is CASSARRTQGDEQFF.